This T cell receptor beta chain derives from a study of vaccination and CD4 T cells after COVID-19. The sample holds one count of this clonotype. The antigen is unknown. Indicated treatment: roughly 10-day PBMC culture with coronavirus spike peptide pools or control peptides (ViraFEST assay). V lost 0 bases to trimming and J lost 6 bases, with 16 bases between them. This CDR3 is built from 15 residues. Germline CDR1 and CDR2: DFQATT and SNEGSKA (reference sequence). Study-wide findings and caveats: 304 of 307 vaccine-specific clones from convalescent patients were spike mono-reactive.

Researchers used the Oncomine TCR Beta short-read assay to sequence DNA from cultured CD4+ T cells. Each CDR3 protein gets one entry after TCRdb re-called the PCR reads with MiXCR. The sample has approximately 16,000 distinct CDR3 sequences; less than 70% are singletons. The genes are TRBV20-1 and TRBJ2-3; D call uncertain. Sequenced: CD4+ T cells from blood, cultured in vitro. The sequence was obtained from a human donor who had recovered from COVID-19. CDR3 residues: CSARDLARSVDTQYF. For the CDR3, the DNA is TGCAGTGCTAGAGATCTCGCCCGCTCCGTGGATACGCAGTATTTT.